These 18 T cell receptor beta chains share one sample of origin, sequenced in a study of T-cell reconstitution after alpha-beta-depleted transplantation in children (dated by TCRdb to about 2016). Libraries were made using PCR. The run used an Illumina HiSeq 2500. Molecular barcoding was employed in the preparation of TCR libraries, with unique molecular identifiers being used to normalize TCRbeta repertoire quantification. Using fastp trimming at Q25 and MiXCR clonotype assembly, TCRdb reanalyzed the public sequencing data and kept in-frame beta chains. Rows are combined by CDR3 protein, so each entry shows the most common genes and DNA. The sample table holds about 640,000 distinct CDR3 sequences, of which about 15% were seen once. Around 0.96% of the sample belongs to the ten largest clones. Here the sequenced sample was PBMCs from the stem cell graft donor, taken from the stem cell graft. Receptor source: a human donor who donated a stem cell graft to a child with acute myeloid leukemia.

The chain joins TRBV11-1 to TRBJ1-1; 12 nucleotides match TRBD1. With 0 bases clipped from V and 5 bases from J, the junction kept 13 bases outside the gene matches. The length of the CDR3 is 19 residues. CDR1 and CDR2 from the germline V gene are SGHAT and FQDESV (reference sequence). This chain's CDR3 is CASSLALTRDRGQETEAFF. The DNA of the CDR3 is TGTGCCAGCAGCTTAGCGCTAACGCGGGACAGGGGGCAGGAGACTGAAGCTTTCTTT.

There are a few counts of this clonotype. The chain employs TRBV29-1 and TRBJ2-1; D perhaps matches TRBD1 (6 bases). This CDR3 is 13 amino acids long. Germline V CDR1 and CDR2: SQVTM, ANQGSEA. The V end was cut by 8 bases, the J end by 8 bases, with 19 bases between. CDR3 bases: TGCAGCATAACAGGGCCTTCTAAGCATGAGCAGTTCTTC. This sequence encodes CSITGPSKHEQFF.

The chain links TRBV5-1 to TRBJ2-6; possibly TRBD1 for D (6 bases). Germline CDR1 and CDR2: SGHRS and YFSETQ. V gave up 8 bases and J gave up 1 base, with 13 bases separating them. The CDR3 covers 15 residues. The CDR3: CASQEQGSGANVLTF. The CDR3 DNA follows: TGCGCCAGTCAGGAACAGGGATCTGGGGCCAACGTCCTGACTTTC.

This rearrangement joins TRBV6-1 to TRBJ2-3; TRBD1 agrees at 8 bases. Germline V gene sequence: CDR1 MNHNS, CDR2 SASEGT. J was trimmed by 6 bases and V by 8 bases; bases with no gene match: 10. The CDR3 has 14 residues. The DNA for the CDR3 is TGTGCCAGCGAGGGGCAGGGGGCTCCCGATACGCAGTATTTT. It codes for CASEGQGAPDTQYF.

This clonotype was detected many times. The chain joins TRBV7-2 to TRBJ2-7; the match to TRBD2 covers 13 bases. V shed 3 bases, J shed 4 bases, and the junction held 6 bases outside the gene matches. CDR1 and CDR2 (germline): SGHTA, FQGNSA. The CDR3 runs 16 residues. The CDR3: CASSLTSGGTPYEQYF. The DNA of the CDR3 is TGTGCCAGCAGCTTGACTAGCGGGGGGACCCCATACGAGCAGTACTTC.

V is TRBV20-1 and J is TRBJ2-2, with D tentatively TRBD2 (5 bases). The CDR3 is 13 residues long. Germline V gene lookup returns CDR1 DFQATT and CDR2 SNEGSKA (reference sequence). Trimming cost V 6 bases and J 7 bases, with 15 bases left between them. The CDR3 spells CSAAQARGGELFF. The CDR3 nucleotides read TGCAGTGCCGCGCAGGCCCGGGGCGGGGAGCTGTTTTTT.

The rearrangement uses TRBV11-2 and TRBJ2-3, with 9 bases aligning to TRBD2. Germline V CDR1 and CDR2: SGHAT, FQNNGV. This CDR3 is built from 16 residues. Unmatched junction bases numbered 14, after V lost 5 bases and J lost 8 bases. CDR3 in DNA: TGTGCCAGCAGCGCTTCCGGGGCTAGCGGGGCAGGTACGCAGTATTTT. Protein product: CASSASGASGAGTQYF.

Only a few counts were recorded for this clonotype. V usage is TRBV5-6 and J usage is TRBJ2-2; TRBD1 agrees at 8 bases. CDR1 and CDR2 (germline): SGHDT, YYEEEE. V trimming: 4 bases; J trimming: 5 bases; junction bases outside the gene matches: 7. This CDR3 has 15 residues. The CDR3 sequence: CASSRTGPRTGELFF. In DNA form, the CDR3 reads TGTGCCAGCAGCCGGACAGGGCCGCGGACCGGGGAGCTGTTTTTT.

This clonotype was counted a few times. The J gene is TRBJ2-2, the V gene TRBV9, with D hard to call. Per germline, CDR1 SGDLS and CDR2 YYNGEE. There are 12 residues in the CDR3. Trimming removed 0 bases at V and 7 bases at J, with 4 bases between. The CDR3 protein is CASSVVLGELFF. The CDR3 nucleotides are TGTGCCAGCAGCGTAGTTCTCGGGGAGCTGTTTTTT. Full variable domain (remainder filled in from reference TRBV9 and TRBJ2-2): DSGVTQTPKHLITATGQRVTLRCSPRSGDLSVYWYQQSLDQGLQFLIQYYNGEERAKGNILERFSAQQFPDLHSELNLSSLELGDSALYFCASSVVLGELFFGEGSRLTVL.

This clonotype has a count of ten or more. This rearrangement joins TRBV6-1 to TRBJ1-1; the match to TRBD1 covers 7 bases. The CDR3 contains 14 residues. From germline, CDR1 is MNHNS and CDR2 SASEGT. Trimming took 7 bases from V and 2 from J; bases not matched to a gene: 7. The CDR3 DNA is TGTGCCAGCATTCAGGGGGGGTTAAACACTGAAGCTTTCTTT. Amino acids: CASIQGGLNTEAFF.

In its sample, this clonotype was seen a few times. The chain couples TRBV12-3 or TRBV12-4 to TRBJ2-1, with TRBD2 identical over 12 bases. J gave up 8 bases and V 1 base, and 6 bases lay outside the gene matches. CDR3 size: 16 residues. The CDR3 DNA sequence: TGTGCCAGCAGTTTAGGCCTAGCGGGGGGGCCGGATGAGCAGTTCTTC. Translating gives CASSLGLAGGPDEQFF.

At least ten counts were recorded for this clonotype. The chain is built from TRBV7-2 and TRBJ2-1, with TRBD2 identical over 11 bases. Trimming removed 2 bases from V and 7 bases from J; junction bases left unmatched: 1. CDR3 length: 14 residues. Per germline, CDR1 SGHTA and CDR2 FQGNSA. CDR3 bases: TGTGCCAGCAGCTTAAGACTAGCGGGAAATGAGCAGTTCTTC. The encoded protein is CASSLRLAGNEQFF.

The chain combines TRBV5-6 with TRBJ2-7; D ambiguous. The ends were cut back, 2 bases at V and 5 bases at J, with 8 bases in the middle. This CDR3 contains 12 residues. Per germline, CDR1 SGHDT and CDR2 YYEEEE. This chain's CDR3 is CASSFSGNEQYV. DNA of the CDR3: TGTGCCAGCAGCTTCTCAGGTAACGAGCAGTACGTC.

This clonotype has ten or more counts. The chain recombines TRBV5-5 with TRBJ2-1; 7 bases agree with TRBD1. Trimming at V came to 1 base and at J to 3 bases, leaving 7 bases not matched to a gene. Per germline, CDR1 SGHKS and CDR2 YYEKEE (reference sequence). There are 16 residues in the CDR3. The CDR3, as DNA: TGTGCCAGCAGCTTGCGGATTGGACAGGACTACAATGAGCAGTTCTTC. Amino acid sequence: CASSLRIGQDYNEQFF.

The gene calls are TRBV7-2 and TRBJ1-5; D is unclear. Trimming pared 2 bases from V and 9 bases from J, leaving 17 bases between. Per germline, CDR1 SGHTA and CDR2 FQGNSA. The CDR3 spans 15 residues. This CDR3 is CASSLNGASLGPQHF. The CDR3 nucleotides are TGTGCCAGCAGCTTAAATGGCGCTTCCCTCGGGCCCCAGCATTTT.

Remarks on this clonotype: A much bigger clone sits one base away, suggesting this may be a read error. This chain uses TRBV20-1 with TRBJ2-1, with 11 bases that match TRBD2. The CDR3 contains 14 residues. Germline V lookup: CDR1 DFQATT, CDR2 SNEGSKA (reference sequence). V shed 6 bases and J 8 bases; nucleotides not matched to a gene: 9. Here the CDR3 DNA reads TGCAGTGCAACCCTAGCGGGGGGCCCCGATGAGCAGTTCTTC. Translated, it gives CSATLAGGPDEQFF.

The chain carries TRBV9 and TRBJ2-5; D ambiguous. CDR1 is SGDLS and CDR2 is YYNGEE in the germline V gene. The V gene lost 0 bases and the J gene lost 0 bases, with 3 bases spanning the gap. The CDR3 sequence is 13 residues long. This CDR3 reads CASSVGDQETQYF. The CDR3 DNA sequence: TGTGCCAGCAGCGTAGGTGACCAAGAGACCCAGTACTTC.

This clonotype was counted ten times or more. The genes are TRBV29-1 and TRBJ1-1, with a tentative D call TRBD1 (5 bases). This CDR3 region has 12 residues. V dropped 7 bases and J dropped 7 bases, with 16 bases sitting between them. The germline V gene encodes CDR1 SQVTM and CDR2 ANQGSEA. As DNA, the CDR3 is TGCAGCGCAGAAGGACGTGGGGGTGAAGCTTTCTTT. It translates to CSAEGRGGEAFF.